The sequence of this TCR beta chain was determined in a study of memory CD4+ T cells and cytomegalovirus serostatus. Findings of the study overall: Each of 60 to 80 CMV-associated TCRbeta sequences occurred in one to five individuals.

The sort gate was single viable CD3+CD4+CD8-CD45RO+ cells for memory CD4+ T cells. Method: immunoSEQ multiplex PCR; TCRdb's copy keeps in-frame clones and lacks some. Among around 57,000 clones listed, around 82% were seen once. Germline V gene sequence: CDR1 SQVTM, CDR2 ANQGSEA. Trimming stripped 3 bases from V and 1 base from J, with 3 bases between. The CDR3 runs 11 residues. Details on this clone: Its antigen is undetermined.

Sequencing was carried out using memory CD4+ T cells from blood. The sequence was collected from an adult in good health and CMV-seronegative. Some clones in this sample may be carry-over from other donors' samples. V is TRBV29-1 and J is TRBJ1-1, with D hard to call. The CDR3 region has the DNA TGCAGCGTTGAGACGAACACTGAAGCTTTCTTT. This gives the protein CSVETNTEAFF.